The present entry profiles one T cell receptor beta chain with its context. Its specificity is unknown. The sample belongs to a study of blood T cells in healthy people across ages. Study-wide results and caveats: Roughly linear declines in TCR beta diversity per million T cells occurred with age.

CDR1 and CDR2 (germline): MNHNS, SASEGT. Trimming removed 6 bases from V and 0 bases from J, with 11 bases in between. This CDR3 is built from 14 residues. Combining a sample-barcoded 5' primer with a J-beta primer mix, a second PCR ran for roughly 7 to 11 cycles. Using its own MiXCR run on the 5' RACE reads, TCRdb lists one record per CDR3 protein. This sample carries about 780,000 distinct CDR3 sequences, about 47% of them seen once, and the ten largest clones take 15% to 20%. The chain joins TRBV6-1 to TRBJ1-1; D uncertain. Sequenced material: blood. The source is a man aged 80 or over in good health. The CDR3, as DNA: TGTGCCAGCAGGCCTCGGCAGGTGAACACTGAAGCTTTCTTT. Residues: CASRPRQVNTEAFF.